These 31 T cell receptor beta chains originate from one sample sequenced in a study of cytomegalovirus exposure and HLA in healthy donors. PCR primers comprised 60 Vbeta and 13 Jbeta primers. Clones were sequenced by immunoSEQ multiplex PCR, and TCRdb holds only the in-frame ones, with some missing. The table records roughly 150,000 clones, about 77% of them present only once. Sequencing was performed on PBMCs. These receptor sequences come from a man in his late teens or twenties in good health and CMV-seropositive.

V and J are TRBV4-1 and TRBJ2-3, with a tentative D call TRBD1 (7 bases). Deletions cut 1 base from V and 3 bases from J, with 17 bases between. CDR3 length equals 17 residues. Germline V gene lookup returns CDR1 MGHRA and CDR2 YSYEKL. The CDR3 nucleotides read TGCGCCAGCAGCCAAGTAGACAGGGAGGTACGGACAGATACGCAGTATTTT. Its translation: CASSQVDREVRTDTQYF.

The rearrangement uses TRBV5-1 and TRBJ2-7, with 7 bases fitting TRBD2. Germline trimming cut 4 bases from V and 1 base from J; bases unmatched to any gene: 11. From germline, CDR1 is SGHRS and CDR2 YFSETQ. This CDR3 region has 16 residues. In DNA, the CDR3 is TGCGCCAGCAGCCCCGATACTAGCGCACTATCCTACGAGCAGTACTTC. Protein sequence: CASSPDTSALSYEQYF.

V gene TRBV9 combines with J gene TRBJ2-7; a possible D gene is TRBD2 (6 bases). V lost 0 bases and J lost 2, with 12 bases in between. The V gene's germline CDR1 is SGDLS and CDR2 YYNGEE. The CDR3 is 15 amino acids. The CDR3 loop reads CASSVGLAGTYEQYF. CDR3 coding DNA: TGTGCCAGCAGCGTAGGTCTGGCGGGGACCTACGAGCAGTACTTC.

The chain carries TRBV14 and TRBJ1-1; D remains unclear. The ends were cut back, 4 bases at V and 0 bases at J, with 12 bases in the middle. The CDR3 runs 15 residues. Germline V gene data show CDR1 as SGHDN and CDR2 as FVKESK. DNA for the CDR3: TGTGCCAGCAGCCGTTTCTCCAGGATGAACACTGAAGCTTTCTTT. Translating gives CASSRFSRMNTEAFF.

The V and J genes are TRBV5-6 and TRBJ2-7; D is unclear. The germline gives CDR1 SGHDT, CDR2 YYEEEE. V lost 0 bases to trimming and J lost 4 bases, with 8 bases between them. CDR3 length equals 13 residues. CDR3 in amino acids: CASSLVQSYEQYF. CDR3 nucleotides: TGTGCCAGCAGCTTGGTGCAGTCTTACGAGCAGTACTTC.

The chain couples TRBV28 to TRBJ2-1; D is possibly TRBD2 (5 bases). Trimming took 6 bases from V and 4 from J, leaving 19 bases between them. Germline loops: CDR1 MDHEN, CDR2 SYDVKM. This CDR3 contains 16 residues. DNA of the CDR3: TGTGCCAGCAGATCTATGAAGGGAGTGGGGTACAATGAGCAGTTCTTC. Its translation: CASRSMKGVGYNEQFF.

The rearrangement joins TRBV28 to TRBJ2-3, with D maybe TRBD2 (6 bases). V dropped 5 bases and J dropped 2 bases, with 14 bases sitting between them. The CDR3 runs 15 residues. Germline V gives CDR1 MDHEN, CDR2 SYDVKM. The CDR3 DNA is TGTGCCAGCAGTAGCGGGTGGGGGACCACAGATACGCAGTATTTT. It encodes CASSSGWGTTDTQYF. Together with reference TRBV28 and TRBJ2-3, the CDR3 gives the full variable domain: DVKVTQSSRYLVKRTGEKVFLECVQDMDHENMFWYRQDPGLGLRLIYFSYDVKMKEKGDIPEGYSVSREKKERFSLILESASTNQTSMYLCASSSGWGTTDTQYFGPGTRLTVL.

The chain combines TRBV7-3 with TRBJ2-5; 9 bases are shared with TRBD2. V trimming: 3 bases; J trimming: 1 base; junction bases outside the gene matches: 3. CDR1 is SGHTA, CDR2 FQGTGA, per germline. This CDR3 has 15 residues. The CDR3 coding sequence is TGTGCCAGCAGCTTTGGCGGGGGGGCCCAAGAGACCCAGTACTTC. Translating it yields CASSFGGGAQETQYF.

CDR3 sequence reads: CASSVEPGPGVVGYTF. The CDR3 DNA is TGTGCCAGCAGCGTAGAGCCAGGCCCAGGGGTCGTGGGCTACACCTTC. The chain employs TRBV9 and TRBJ1-2, with a possible D match to TRBD1 (6 bases). The CDR3 runs 16 residues. CDR1 is SGDLS, CDR2 YYNGEE, per germline. Trimming pared 0 bases from V and 8 bases from J, leaving 20 bases between.

The sample holds one count of this clone. The V gene is TRBV20-1, the J gene TRBJ2-7; D possibly corresponds to TRBD2 (7 bases). Germline loops: CDR1 DFQATT, CDR2 SNEGSKA (reference sequence). With 6 bases removed from V and 6 bases from J, the gap between germline ends came to 12 bases. CDR3 length equals 11 residues. The CDR3 DNA is TGCAGTGCGAGGGGGGGCGGCGAGCAGTACTTC. The encoded protein is CSARGGGEQYF.

This clone has a handful of counts. CDR3 sequence reads: CASSERDREGQPQHF. CDR3 in DNA: TGTGCCAGCAGTGAAAGGGACAGGGAAGGTCAGCCCCAGCATTTT. The chain combines TRBV2 with TRBJ1-5, with 9 bases fitting TRBD1. The trim removed 2 bases at V and 6 bases at J, leaving 5 bases unmatched. This CDR3 is built from 15 residues. Germline-derived CDR1 and CDR2 are SNHLY and FYNNEI. Variable domain in full (rest from reference TRBV2 and TRBJ1-5): EPEVTQTPSHQVTQMGQEVILRCVPISNHLYFYWYRQILGQKVEFLVSFYNNEISEKSEIFDDQFSVERPDGSNFTLKIRSTKLEDSAMYFCASSERDREGQPQHFGDGTRLSIL.

The V call is TRBV6-5, the J call TRBJ2-2; D not certain. Trimming removed 5 bases from V and 5 bases from J, with 6 bases in between. This CDR3 contains 12 residues. Per the germline V gene, CDR1 is MNHEY and CDR2 is SVGAGI. CDR3 protein: CASSPNTGELFF. CDR3 coding DNA: TGTGCCAGCAGTCCAAATACCGGGGAGCTGTTTTTT.

The chain combines TRBV7-9 with TRBJ2-7; no clear D gene. Trimming left V 5 bases short and J 6 bases short, with 11 bases between. Germline assignment: CDR1 SEHNR and CDR2 FQNEAQ (reference sequence). This CDR3 is 12 amino acids long. CDR3 sequence: CASSPGTFEQYF. CDR3 in DNA: TGTGCCAGCAGCCCAGGAACGTTCGAGCAGTACTTC.

The V and J genes are TRBV28 and TRBJ1-2; possibly TRBD1 for D (6 bases). CDR3 length: 15 residues. V lost 11 bases to trimming and J lost 5 bases, with 24 bases between them. From germline, CDR1 is MDHEN and CDR2 SYDVKM. CDR3: CAVLAGGAGPYGYTF. The DNA of the CDR3 is TGTGCCGTCTTGGCGGGGGGCGCGGGACCTTATGGCTACACCTTC.

This chain links TRBV7-8 with TRBJ2-2; 8 bases are shared with TRBD2. The CDR3 is 16 residues long. V lost 5 bases and J lost 0; bases outside the gene matches: 5. Germline assignment: CDR1 SGHVS and CDR2 FQNEAQ. The CDR3, as DNA: TGTGCCAGCAGCGCGCCTAGCGGGCCGAACACCGGGGAGCTGTTTTTT. It translates to CASSAPSGPNTGELFF.

The chain employs TRBV5-4 and TRBJ1-4, with a possible D match to TRBD1 (6 bases). CDR1 and CDR2 from the germline V gene are SGHNT and YYREEE (reference sequence). The V end was cut by 1 base, the J end by 7 bases, with 11 bases between. The CDR3 is made up of 14 amino acids. In DNA, the CDR3 is TGTGCCAGCAGCTTGCAGGGGAAGAGTGAAAAACTGTTTTTT. Amino acid sequence: CASSLQGKSEKLFF.

The chain combines TRBV7-8 with TRBJ1-4; D is uncertain. From germline, CDR1 is SGHVS and CDR2 FQNEAQ. V was cut by 4 bases and J by 4 bases, with 10 bases left in between. CDR3 size: 14 residues. The CDR3 DNA follows: TGTGCCAGCAGCTCCTTGGGCCGTAATGAAAAACTGTTTTTT. Its protein product is CASSSLGRNEKLFF.

The rearrangement links TRBV6-6 to TRBJ1-2; 8 bases are a match to TRBD1. Germline-derived CDR1 and CDR2 are MNHNY and SVGAGI (reference sequence). V dropped 5 bases and J dropped 8; count of bases not matched to a gene: 16. The CDR3 is 16 residues long. The CDR3 spells CASSPDRGWGVGGYTF. The CDR3 DNA reads TGTGCCAGCAGTCCCGACAGGGGATGGGGGGTCGGGGGCTACACCTTC.

This clone was seen just once. The chain employs TRBV6-5 and TRBJ1-2; D call uncertain. The V end lost 0 bases, the J end lost 4 bases, and 6 bases lay between the germline ends. Germline CDR1 is MNHEY and CDR2 is SVGAGI. This CDR3 has 13 residues. The CDR3 reads CASSYSGSYGYTF. CDR3 DNA: TGTGCCAGCAGTTACTCTGGTAGCTATGGCTACACCTTC.

V and J are TRBV4-1 and TRBJ2-2, with D possibly TRBD2 on 6 matching bases. V was shortened by 4 bases and J by 7 bases, with 22 bases between the two germline ends. The CDR3 runs to 17 residues. Germline values: CDR1 MGHRA, CDR2 YSYEKL. The CDR3 coding sequence is TGCGCCAGCAGCCCGCCCCGCGGAGGGAAAATCAACGGGGAGCTGTTTTTT. Translated, it gives CASSPPRGGKINGELFF.

The chain employs TRBV15 and TRBJ2-1, with 8 nucleotides matching TRBD2. The CDR3 has 14 amino acids. J lost 5 bases, V lost 5 bases, and 5 bases had no gene match. Germline assignment: CDR1 LNHNV and CDR2 YYDKDF (reference sequence). CDR3 in amino acids: CATSAGRVNNEQFF. In DNA, the CDR3 is TGTGCCACCAGCGCCGGGAGGGTCAACAATGAGCAGTTCTTC.

The chain joins TRBV5-1 to TRBJ1-2; D is uncertain. In germline, CDR1 is SGHRS, CDR2 YFSETQ. V gave up 1 base and J gave up 6 bases, with 10 bases separating them. The CDR3 runs to 13 residues. DNA of the CDR3: TGCGCCAGCAGCTTGTCGGGCGGGGATGGCTACACCTTC. Amino acid sequence: CASSLSGGDGYTF. Using reference TRBV5-1 and TRBJ1-2 for the parts outside the CDR3, the full variable domain is KAGVTQTPRYLIKTRGQQVTLSCSPISGHRSVSWYQQTPGQGLQFLFEYFSETQRNKGNFPGRFSGRQFSNSRSEMNVSTLELGDSALYLCASSLSGGDGYTFGSGTRLTVV.

The gene calls are TRBV7-9 and TRBJ2-7; D unclear. The V gene's germline CDR1 is SEHNR and CDR2 FQNEAQ (reference sequence). V lost 5 bases and J lost 3, with 11 bases in between. The CDR3 totals 13 residues. The CDR3 region is CASSLTGYYEQYF. CDR3 in DNA: TGTGCCAGCAGCCTAACGGGTTACTACGAGCAGTACTTC.

The genes are TRBV14 and TRBJ1-2, with 9 bases lining up with TRBD1. CDR3 length: 14 amino acids. The trim removed 4 bases at V and 4 bases at J, leaving 4 bases unmatched. Per germline, CDR1 SGHDN and CDR2 FVKESK. The CDR3 DNA reads TGTGCCAGCAGCCCATGGACAGGGGTCTATGGCTACACCTTC. It encodes CASSPWTGVYGYTF.

CDR3 DNA sequence: TGTGCCAGCAGTGAAGCGCAGGCCACCGGGGAGCTGTTTTTT. Translation gives CASSEAQATGELFF. The rearrangement uses TRBV2 and TRBJ2-2; D call uncertain. Trimming took off 0 bases at V and 4 bases at J, with 6 bases between the two ends. The CDR3 extends over 14 amino acids. Germline-derived CDR1 and CDR2 are SNHLY and FYNNEI.

The gene calls are TRBV15 and TRBJ2-6, with D tentatively TRBD2 (6 bases). CDR3 size: 16 residues. V was pared by 5 bases and J by 0 bases, with 11 bases between. Germline lookup yields CDR1 LNHNV and CDR2 YYDKDF (reference sequence). CDR3: CATSGGTYSGANVLTF. As DNA, the CDR3 is TGTGCCACCAGCGGCGGGACTTACTCTGGGGCCAACGTCCTGACTTTC.

This rearrangement joins TRBV27 to TRBJ2-1; TRBD2 is a possible D gene (6 bases). The V end lost 2 bases, the J end lost 7 bases, and 18 bases lay between the germline ends. Germline V gives CDR1 MNHEY, CDR2 SMNVEV (reference sequence). This CDR3 has 16 amino acids. The CDR3 DNA sequence: TGTGCCAGCAGTTTAGTAGGAGGGACGATTAGAAATGAGCAGTTCTTC. Amino acid sequence: CASSLVGGTIRNEQFF.

The chain couples TRBV18 to TRBJ2-7; 9 bases are shared with TRBD1. In germline, CDR1 is KGHSH, CDR2 LQKENI. Losses at the gene ends were 3 bases for V and 2 bases for J; bases not matched to a gene: 14. This CDR3 has 18 amino acids. In nucleotides, the CDR3 is TGTGCCAGCTCACCCGGGACAGGGAAAAAGAGTGGGACCTACGAGCAGTACTTC. Translation: CASSPGTGKKSGTYEQYF. The complete variable domain, with remaining parts taken from reference TRBV18 and TRBJ2-7, reads NAGVMQNPRHLVRRRGQEARLRCSPMKGHSHVYWYRQLPEEGLKFMVYLQKENIIDESGMPKERFSAEFPKEGPSILRIQQVVRGDSAAYFCASSPGTGKKSGTYEQYFGPGTRLTVT.

CDR3 amino acids: CASSYSGDTQYF. For the CDR3, the DNA is TGTGCCAGCAGTTACTCCGGAGATACGCAGTATTTT. V usage is TRBV6-5 and J usage is TRBJ2-3; D call uncertain. There are 12 residues in the CDR3. The V gene lost 0 bases and the J gene lost 5 bases, with 3 bases spanning the gap. Germline lookup yields CDR1 MNHEY and CDR2 SVGAGI.

The rearrangement joins TRBV4-1 to TRBJ2-5; 9 bases are shared with TRBD1. Germline-derived CDR1 and CDR2 are MGHRA and YSYEKL. V gave up 1 base and J gave up 6 bases; unmatched junction bases: 12. CDR3 length: 17 amino acids. The CDR3 DNA reads as TGCGCCAGCAGCCAAGTAGAAGGTGGTGGACAGGGGAAGACCCAGTACTTC. Its protein is CASSQVEGGGQGKTQYF.

V gene TRBV19 combines with J gene TRBJ2-7; D is undetermined. Germline-derived CDR1 and CDR2 are LNHDA and SQIVND (reference sequence). V lost 5 bases and J lost 2, with 25 bases in between. This CDR3 is built from 18 residues. The CDR3 DNA reads TGTGCCAGTAGTGTCAAAAGGTCTTGGGCAGTGCAAACCTACGAGCAGTACTTC. This codes for CASSVKRSWAVQTYEQYF.